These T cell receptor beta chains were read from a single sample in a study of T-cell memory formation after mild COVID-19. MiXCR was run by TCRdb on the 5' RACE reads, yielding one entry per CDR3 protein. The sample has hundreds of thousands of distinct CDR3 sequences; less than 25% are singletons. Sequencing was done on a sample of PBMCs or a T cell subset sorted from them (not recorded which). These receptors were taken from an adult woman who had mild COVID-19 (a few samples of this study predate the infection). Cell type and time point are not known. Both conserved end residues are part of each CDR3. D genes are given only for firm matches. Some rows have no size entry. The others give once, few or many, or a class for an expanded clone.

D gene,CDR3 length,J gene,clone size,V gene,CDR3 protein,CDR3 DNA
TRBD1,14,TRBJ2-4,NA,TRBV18,CASSEDRVQNIQYF,TGTGCCAGCTCGGAGGACAGGGTACAAAACATTCAGTACTTC
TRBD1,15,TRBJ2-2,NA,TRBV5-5,CASSTRDSSTGELFF,TGTGCCAGCAGTACTCGGGACAGCAGTACCGGGGAGCTGTTTTTT
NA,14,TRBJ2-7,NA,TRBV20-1,CSARDQLQGYEQYF,TGCAGTGCTAGAGATCAATTACAGGGTTACGAGCAGTACTTC
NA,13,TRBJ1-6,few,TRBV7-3,CASSLIVNSPLHF,TGTGCCAGCAGCTTAATCGTGAACTCACCCCTCCACTTT
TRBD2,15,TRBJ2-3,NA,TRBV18,CASSPTAGVPDTQYF,TGTGCCAGCTCACCTACAGCGGGGGTTCCAGATACGCAGTATTTT
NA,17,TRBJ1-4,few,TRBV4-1,CASSQDPSEGVNEKLFF,TGCGCCAGCAGCCAAGATCCAAGTGAGGGGGTTAATGAAAAACTGTTTTTT
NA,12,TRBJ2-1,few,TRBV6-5,CASSQQGGEQFF,TGTGCCAGCAGTCAACAGGGCGGTGAGCAGTTCTTC
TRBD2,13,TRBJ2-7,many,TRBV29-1,CSVRLAGGYEQYF,TGCAGCGTAAGACTAGCGGGAGGCTACGAGCAGTACTTC
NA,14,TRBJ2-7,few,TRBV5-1,CASSLVGGASEQYF,TGCGCCAGCAGCTTGGTGGGAGGAGCGAGCGAGCAGTACTTC
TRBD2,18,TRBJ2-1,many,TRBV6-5,CASRGLAGGLSSYNEQFF,TGTGCCAGCAGGGGACTAGCGGGGGGGTTAAGCTCCTACAATGAGCAGTTCTTC
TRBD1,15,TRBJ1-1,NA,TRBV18,CASSPKGAWNTEAFF,TGTGCCAGCTCACCAAAGGGGGCTTGGAACACTGAAGCTTTCTTT
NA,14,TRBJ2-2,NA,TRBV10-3,CAISSGTITGELFF,TGTGCCATCAGCTCTGGGACAATCACCGGGGAGCTGTTTTTT
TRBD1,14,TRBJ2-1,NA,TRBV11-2,CASSLGQGVGEQFF,TGTGCCAGCAGCTTAGGACAGGGGGTGGGTGAGCAGTTCTTC
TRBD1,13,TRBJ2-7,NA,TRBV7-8,CASGWTGPRVQYF,TGTGCCAGCGGCTGGACAGGGCCGAGGGTGCAGTACTTC
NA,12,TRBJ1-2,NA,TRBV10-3,CATLLQGYGYTF,TGTGCCACCTTGCTACAGGGCTATGGCTACACCTTC
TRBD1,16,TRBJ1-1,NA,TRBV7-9,CASSLGTGGMVDEAFF,TGTGCCAGCAGCTTAGGGACAGGGGGAATGGTCGATGAAGCTTTCTTT
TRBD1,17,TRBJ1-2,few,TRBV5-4,CASSLTGTGGANYGYTF,TGTGCCAGCAGCTTGACGGGGACAGGGGGCGCGAACTATGGCTACACCTTC
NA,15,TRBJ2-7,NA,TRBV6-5,CASSHDQSTSYEQYF,TGTGCCAGCAGTCACGATCAAAGTACCTCCTACGAGCAGTACTTC
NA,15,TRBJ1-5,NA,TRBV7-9,CASSPSGGRNQPQHF,TGTGCCAGCAGCCCCAGTGGGGGGCGGAATCAGCCCCAGCATTTT
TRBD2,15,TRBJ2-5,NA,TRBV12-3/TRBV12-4,CASSLGRGGLGTQYF,TGTGCCAGCAGTTTGGGGCGGGGGGGCCTCGGAACCCAGTACTTC
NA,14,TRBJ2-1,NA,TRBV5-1,CASSTQTFSNEQFF,TGCGCCAGCAGCACCCAGACATTCAGCAATGAGCAGTTCTTC
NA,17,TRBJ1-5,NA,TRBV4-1,CASSQDEMTTSNQPQHF,TGCGCCAGCAGCCAAGATGAAATGACAACTAGCAATCAGCCCCAGCATTTT
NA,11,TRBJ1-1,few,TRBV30,CAWSSFTEAFF,TGTGCCTGGAGTAGTTTCACTGAAGCTTTCTTT
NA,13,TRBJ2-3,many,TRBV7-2,CASSTFSEETQYF,TGTGCCAGCAGCACCTTTAGCGAAGAGACGCAGTATTTT
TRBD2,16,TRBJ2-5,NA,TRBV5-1,CASSWGTSGREETQYF,TGCGCCAGCAGCTGGGGGACTAGCGGGAGGGAAGAGACCCAGTACTTC
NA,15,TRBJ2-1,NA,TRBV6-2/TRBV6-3,CASSFSDFLGNEQFF,TGTGCCAGCAGTTTCTCGGACTTCCTAGGTAATGAGCAGTTCTTC
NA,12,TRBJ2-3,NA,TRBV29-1,CSMFEDADTQYF,TGCAGCATGTTTGAAGATGCAGATACGCAGTATTTT
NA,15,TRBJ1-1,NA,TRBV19,CASTAEPLLDTEAFF,TGTGCCAGTACGGCGGAACCTCTCCTGGACACTGAAGCTTTCTTT
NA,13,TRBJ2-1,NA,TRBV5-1,CASRSGPYNEQFF,TGCGCCAGCAGATCAGGGCCGTACAATGAGCAGTTCTTC
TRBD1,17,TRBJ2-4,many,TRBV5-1,CASSLGGGTVAKNIQYF,TGCGCCAGCAGCTTGGGAGGTGGGACAGTCGCCAAAAACATTCAGTACTTC
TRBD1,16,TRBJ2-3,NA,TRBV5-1,CASSPPRQGFTDTQYF,TGCGCCAGCAGCCCCCCGCGACAGGGGTTCACAGATACGCAGTATTTT
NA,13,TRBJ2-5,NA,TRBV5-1,CASSLEIWETQYF,TGCGCCAGCAGCTTGGAAATTTGGGAGACCCAGTACTTC
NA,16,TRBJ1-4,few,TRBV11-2,CASSLGRGGRYEKLFF,TGTGCCAGCAGCTTAGGTCGGGGCGGTCGTTATGAAAAACTGTTTTTT
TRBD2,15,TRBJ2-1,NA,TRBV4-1,CASSQLLGRGNEQFF,TGCGCCAGCAGCCAGCTATTAGGGCGGGGGAATGAGCAGTTCTTC
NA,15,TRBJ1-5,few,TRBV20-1,CSARQGSDSNQPQHF,TGCAGTGCTAGACAGGGGAGCGATAGCAATCAGCCCCAGCATTTT
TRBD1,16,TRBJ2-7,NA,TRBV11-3,CASSFSAGTGAYEQYF,TGTGCCAGCAGCTTTTCAGCCGGGACAGGGGCCTACGAGCAGTACTTC
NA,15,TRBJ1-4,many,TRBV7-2,CASSRMRTTNEKLFF,TGTGCCAGCAGCCGTATGAGAACAACTAATGAAAAACTGTTTTTT
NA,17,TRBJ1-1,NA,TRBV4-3,CASSQDFAGPTGTEAFF,TGCGCCAGCAGCCAAGATTTTGCAGGCCCAACTGGGACTGAAGCTTTCTTT
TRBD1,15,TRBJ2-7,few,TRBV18,CASSPRTGGLNEQYF,TGTGCCAGCTCACCACGCACAGGGGGCCTAAACGAGCAGTACTTC
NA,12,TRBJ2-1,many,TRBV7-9,CASSLVPNEQFF,TGTGCCAGCAGCTTAGTTCCCAATGAGCAGTTCTTC
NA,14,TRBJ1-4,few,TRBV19,CASSSRGTNEKLFF,TGTGCCAGTAGTTCGAGGGGGACTAATGAAAAACTGTTTTTT
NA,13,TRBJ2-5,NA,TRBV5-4,CASSFPTMETQYF,TGTGCCAGCAGCTTTCCGACGATGGAGACCCAGTACTTC
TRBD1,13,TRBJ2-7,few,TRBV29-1,CSVIPGQGYEQYF,TGCAGCGTCATACCGGGACAGGGCTACGAGCAGTACTTC
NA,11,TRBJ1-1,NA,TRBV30,CAWDRGREAFF,TGTGCCTGGGACCGGGGCCGCGAAGCTTTCTTT
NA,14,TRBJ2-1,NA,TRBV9,CASRGGIEANEQFF,TGTGCCAGCAGAGGAGGGATCGAGGCCAATGAGCAGTTCTTC
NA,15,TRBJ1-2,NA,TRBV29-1,CSVEDGRGVFYGYTF,TGCAGCGTTGAAGATGGGCGGGGGGTATTCTATGGCTACACCTTC
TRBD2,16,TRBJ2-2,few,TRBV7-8,CASSFLAGGDTGELFF,TGTGCCAGCAGCTTCTTAGCGGGGGGAGACACCGGGGAGCTGTTTTTT
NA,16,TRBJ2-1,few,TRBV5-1,CASSLEWISSYNEQFF,TGCGCCAGCAGCTTGGAATGGATTTCCTCCTACAATGAGCAGTTCTTC